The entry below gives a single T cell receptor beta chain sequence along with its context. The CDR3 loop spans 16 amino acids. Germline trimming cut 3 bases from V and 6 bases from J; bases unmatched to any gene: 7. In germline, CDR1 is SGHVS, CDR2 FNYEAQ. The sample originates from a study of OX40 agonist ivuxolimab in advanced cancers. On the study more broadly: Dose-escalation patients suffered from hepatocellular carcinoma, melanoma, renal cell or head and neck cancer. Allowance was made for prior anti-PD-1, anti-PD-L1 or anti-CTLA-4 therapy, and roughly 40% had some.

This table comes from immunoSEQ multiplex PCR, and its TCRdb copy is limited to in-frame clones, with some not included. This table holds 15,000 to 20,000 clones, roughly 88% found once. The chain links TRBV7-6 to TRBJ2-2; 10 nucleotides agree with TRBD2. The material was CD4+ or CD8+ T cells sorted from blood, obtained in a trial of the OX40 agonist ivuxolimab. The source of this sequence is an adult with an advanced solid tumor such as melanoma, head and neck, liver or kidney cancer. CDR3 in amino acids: CASSFQAGGPSGELFF. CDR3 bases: TGTGCCAGCAGCTTTCAAGCGGGAGGGCCCTCCGGGGAGCTGTTTTTT.